One and the same sample provided the 13 T cell receptor beta chains below, sequenced in a study of regulatory T cells in long-lasting Graves disease. The TCR beta library used iRepertoire HTBI primers with Arm-PCR amplification of CDR3. TCRdb re-derived calls from the multiplex PCR reads in MiXCR, one entry per CDR3 protein. The data show 200,000 to 250,000 distinct CDR3 sequences, approximately 16% seen once. The time point here: newly diagnosed GD, antithyroid drugs for less than 3 months. Following extraction of RNA from PBMCs, that RNA was used to make the TCR library. The sample consisted of peripheral blood mononuclear cells (PBMCs), taken at new diagnosis, from a patient treated with antithyroid drugs. These receptors came from a female donor with Graves disease.

The sample holds a few counts of this clonotype. The chain recombines TRBV19 with TRBJ1-5; D not resolved. This CDR3 region has 11 residues. V was cut by 10 bases and J by 6 bases, with 10 bases left in between. Germline V gene data show CDR1 as LNHDA and CDR2 as SQIVND (reference sequence). The CDR3 loop is CATGPGQPQHF. The CDR3 nucleotides read TGTGCCACCGGACCCGGTCAGCCCCAGCATTTT. The variable domain in full, with the rest retrieved from reference TRBV19 and TRBJ1-5, is DGGITQSPKYLFRKEGQNVTLSCEQNLNHDAMYWYRQDPGQGLRLIYYSQIVNDFQKGDIAEGYSVSREKKESFPLTVTSAQKNPTAFYLCATGPGQPQHFGDGTRLSIL.

Many counts were recorded for this clonotype. V gene TRBV7-9 combines with J gene TRBJ2-1; a weak D match, TRBD1 (5 bases). With 3 bases removed from V and 0 bases from J, the gap between germline ends came to 9 bases. Germline CDR1 and CDR2: SEHNR and FQNEAQ (reference sequence). The CDR3 runs to 15 residues. The CDR3 sequence is CASSFRASSYNEQFF. The CDR3 nucleotides are TGTGCCAGCAGCTTCAGGGCGAGCTCCTACAATGAGCAGTTCTTC.

The chain has TRBV7-9 and TRBJ1-5; no clear D gene. Trimming stripped 1 base from V and 2 bases from J, with 15 bases between. The length of the CDR3 is 17 residues. Per the germline V gene, CDR1 is SEHNR and CDR2 is FQNEAQ (reference sequence). CDR3 sequence reads: CASSLVAPPGGNQPQHF. In DNA, the CDR3 is TGTGCCAGCAGCTTAGTTGCCCCCCCTGGGGGCAATCAGCCCCAGCATTTT.

The V call is TRBV27, the J call TRBJ2-1; a weak D match, TRBD2 (6 bases). The V and J ends lost 1 base and 5 bases respectively, with 21 bases between them. Germline-derived CDR1 and CDR2 are MNHEY and SMNVEV (reference sequence). The CDR3 totals 18 residues. CDR3 loop: CASSLLWAGPSTHNEQFF. The CDR3 DNA follows: TGTGCCAGCAGTTTATTATGGGCGGGACCTTCCACTCACAATGAGCAGTTCTTC.

The CDR3 loop reads CASRTGRSGANVLTF. The CDR3 coding sequence is TGTGCCAGCAGGACAGGGCGCTCTGGGGCCAACGTCCTGACTTTC. The chain recombines TRBV12-3 or TRBV12-4 with TRBJ2-6; 7 bases are a match to TRBD1. The CDR3 totals 15 residues. Unmatched junction bases numbered 2, after V lost 6 bases and J lost 0 bases.

The V and J genes are TRBV20-1 and TRBJ2-7, with 7 bases matching TRBD2. CDR1 DFQATT and CDR2 SNEGSKA come from the germline V gene (reference sequence). V lost 0 bases and J lost 0; bases outside the gene matches: 5. CDR3 length: 15 residues. CDR3 residues: CSARDSAGLSYEQYF. The CDR3 bases are TGCAGTGCTAGAGATTCAGCGGGACTCTCCTACGAGCAGTACTTC.

Written as DNA, the CDR3 is TGTGCCAGCAGCGTAGAGGGGACTAGCGGGAGGGCCAACCGAGAGACCCAGTACTTC. Amino acid sequence: CASSVEGTSGRANRETQYF. The gene calls are TRBV5-5 and TRBJ2-5, with 16 bases lining up with TRBD2. CDR1 SGHKS and CDR2 YYEKEE come from the germline V gene (reference sequence). The J segment lost 4 bases and the V segment lost 4 bases, leaving 13 bases of the junction unmatched. This CDR3 contains 19 residues.

At least ten counts were recorded for this clonotype. J is TRBJ1-1 and V is TRBV12-3 or TRBV12-4; unclear D gene. V lost 4 bases to trimming and J lost 6 bases, with 9 bases between them. The CDR3 runs to 12 residues. Written as DNA, the CDR3 is TGTGCCAGCAGTTCCGGGTTTGCTGAAGCTTTCTTT. Amino acids: CASSSGFAEAFF.

This clonotype was counted only a few times. The V gene is TRBV20-1, the J gene TRBJ2-7; 7 positions agree with TRBD1. This CDR3 region has 14 residues. The ends lost 3 bases at V and 0 bases at J; junction bases unmatched: 5. Germline V CDR1 and CDR2: DFQATT, SNEGSKA (reference sequence). This CDR3 reads CSASGGQSSYEQYF. The CDR3 bases are TGCAGTGCTAGTGGGGGACAGAGCTCCTACGAGCAGTACTTC.

This clonotype was detected ten times or more. The chain's CDR3 is CASSRTNPYEQYF. The CDR3 DNA is TGTGCCAGCAGCCGGACCAACCCCTACGAGCAGTACTTC. The V call is TRBV11-3, the J call TRBJ2-7; D not certain. Germline CDR1 and CDR2: SGHNT and YENEEA. The CDR3 length is 13 residues. V was cut by 5 bases and J by 2 bases, with 10 bases left in between.

About this clonotype itself: It may be a read error: a sequence one base away is much more abundant. CDR3 loop: CSSRWTGKNTEAFF. DNA of the CDR3: TGCAGTTCTAGGTGGACAGGGAAGAACACTGAAGCTTTCTTT. This chain connects TRBV20-1 to TRBJ1-1; 8 bases line up with TRBD1. The CDR3 runs 14 residues. CDR1 is DFQATT, CDR2 SNEGSKA, per germline (reference sequence).

The V call is TRBV20-1, the J call TRBJ2-3; possible D gene TRBD2, 6 bases. The CDR3 contains 13 residues. Germline V CDR1 and CDR2: DFQATT, SNEGSKA (reference sequence). V lost 4 bases to trimming and J lost 1 base, with 9 bases between them. The CDR3 spells CSANGGGTDTQYF. DNA for the CDR3: TGCAGTGCTAACGGCGGGGGCACAGATACGCAGTATTTT.

The V call is TRBV12-3 or TRBV12-4, the J call TRBJ1-1; D is ambiguous. The length of the CDR3 is 11 residues. Trimming removed 3 bases from V and 11 bases from J, with 10 bases in between. CDR3 nucleotides: TGTGCCAGCAGTTTTGGGGTCTGGGCTTTCTTT. Translating it yields CASSFGVWAFF.